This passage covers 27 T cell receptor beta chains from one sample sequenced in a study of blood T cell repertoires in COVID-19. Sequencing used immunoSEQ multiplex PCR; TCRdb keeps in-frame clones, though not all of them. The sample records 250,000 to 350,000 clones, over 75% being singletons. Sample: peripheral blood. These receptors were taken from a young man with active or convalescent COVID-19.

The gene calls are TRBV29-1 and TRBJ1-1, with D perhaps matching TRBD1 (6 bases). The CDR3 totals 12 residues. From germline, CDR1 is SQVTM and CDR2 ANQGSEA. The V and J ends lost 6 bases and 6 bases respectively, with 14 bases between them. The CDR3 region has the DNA TGCAGCGTGCAAGGGGGGGGTGCTGAAGCTTTCTTT. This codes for CSVQGGGAEAFF.

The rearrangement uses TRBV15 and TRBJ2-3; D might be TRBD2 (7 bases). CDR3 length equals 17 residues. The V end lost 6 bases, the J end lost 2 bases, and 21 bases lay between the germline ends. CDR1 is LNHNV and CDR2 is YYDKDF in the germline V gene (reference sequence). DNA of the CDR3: TGTGCCACCAGAGGAAGCGGGGACAAAATTTACACAGATACGCAGTATTTT. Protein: CATRGSGDKIYTDTQYF.

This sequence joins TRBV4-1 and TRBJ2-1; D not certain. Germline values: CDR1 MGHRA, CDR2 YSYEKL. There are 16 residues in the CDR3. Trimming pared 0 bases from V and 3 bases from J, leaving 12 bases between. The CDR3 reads CASSQDGAGDYNEQFF. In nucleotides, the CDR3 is TGCGCCAGCAGCCAAGATGGCGCAGGTGACTACAATGAGCAGTTCTTC.

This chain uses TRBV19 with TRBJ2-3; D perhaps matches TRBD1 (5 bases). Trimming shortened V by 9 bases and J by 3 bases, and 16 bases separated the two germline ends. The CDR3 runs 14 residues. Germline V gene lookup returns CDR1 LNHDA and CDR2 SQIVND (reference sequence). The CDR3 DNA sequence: TGTGCCAGCAGGGTACAGGCTGGGACAGATACGCAGTATTTT. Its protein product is CASRVQAGTDTQYF. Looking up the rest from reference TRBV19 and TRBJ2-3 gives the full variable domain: DGGITQSPKYLFRKEGQNVTLSCEQNLNHDAMYWYRQDPGQGLRLIYYSQIVNDFQKGDIAEGYSVSREKKESFPLTVTSAQKNPTAFYLCASRVQAGTDTQYFGPGTRLTVL.

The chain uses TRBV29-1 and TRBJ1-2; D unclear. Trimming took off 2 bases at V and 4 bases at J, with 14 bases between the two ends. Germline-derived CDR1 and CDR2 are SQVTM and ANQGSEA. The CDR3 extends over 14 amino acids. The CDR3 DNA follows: TGCAGCGTTGAACCCCCCGGGGTTGTCTATGGCTACACCTTC. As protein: CSVEPPGVVYGYTF.

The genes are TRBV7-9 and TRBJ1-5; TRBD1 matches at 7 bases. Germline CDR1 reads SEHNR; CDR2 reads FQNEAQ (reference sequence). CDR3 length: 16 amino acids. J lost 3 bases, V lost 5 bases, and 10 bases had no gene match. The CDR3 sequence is CASSLKTGWPNQPQHF. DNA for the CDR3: TGTGCCAGCAGCCTGAAGACAGGGTGGCCCAATCAGCCCCAGCATTTT.

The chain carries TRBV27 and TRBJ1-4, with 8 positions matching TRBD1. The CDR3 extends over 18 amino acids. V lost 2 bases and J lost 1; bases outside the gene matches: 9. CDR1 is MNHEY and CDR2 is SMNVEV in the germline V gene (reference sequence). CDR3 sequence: CASSLRPGQGRTNEKLFF. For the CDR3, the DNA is TGTGCCAGCAGTTTAAGGCCCGGACAGGGCCGAACTAATGAAAAACTGTTTTTT.

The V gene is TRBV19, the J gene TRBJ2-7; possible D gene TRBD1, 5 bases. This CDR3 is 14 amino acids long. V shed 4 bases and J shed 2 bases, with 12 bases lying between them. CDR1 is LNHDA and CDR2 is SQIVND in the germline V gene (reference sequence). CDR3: CASSTTGSTYEQYF. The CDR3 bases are TGTGCCAGTAGTACAACAGGCTCTACCTACGAGCAGTACTTC.

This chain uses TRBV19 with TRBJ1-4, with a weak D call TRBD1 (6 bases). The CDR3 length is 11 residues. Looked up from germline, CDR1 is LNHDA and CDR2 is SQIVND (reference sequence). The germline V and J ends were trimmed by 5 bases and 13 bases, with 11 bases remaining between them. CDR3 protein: CASSQQGGLFF. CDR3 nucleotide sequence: TGTGCCAGTAGTCAACAGGGCGGACTGTTTTTT.

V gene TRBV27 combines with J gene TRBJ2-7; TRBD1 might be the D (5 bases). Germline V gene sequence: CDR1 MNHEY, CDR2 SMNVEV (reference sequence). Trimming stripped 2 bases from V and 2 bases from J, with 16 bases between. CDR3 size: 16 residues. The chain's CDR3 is CASSLNFNRPTYEQYF. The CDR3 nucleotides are TGTGCCAGCAGTTTAAATTTTAACAGGCCCACCTACGAGCAGTACTTC.

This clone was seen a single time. The CDR3 loop reads CATSRGTGYAEAFF. CDR3 nucleotide sequence: TGTGCCACCAGCAGGGGGACAGGGTACGCTGAAGCTTTCTTT. The rearrangement links TRBV15 to TRBJ1-1; 9 bases fit TRBD1. The length of the CDR3 is 14 residues. J was trimmed by 6 bases and V by 3 bases; bases with no gene match: 5. CDR1 and CDR2 from the germline V gene are LNHNV and YYDKDF (reference sequence).

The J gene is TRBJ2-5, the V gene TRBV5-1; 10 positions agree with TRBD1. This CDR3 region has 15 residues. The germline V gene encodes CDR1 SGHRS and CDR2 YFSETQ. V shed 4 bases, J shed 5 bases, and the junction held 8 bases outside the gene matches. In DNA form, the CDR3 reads TGCGCCAGCAGCCCGATGGACAGGGGGACGGAGACCCAGTACTTC. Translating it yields CASSPMDRGTETQYF.

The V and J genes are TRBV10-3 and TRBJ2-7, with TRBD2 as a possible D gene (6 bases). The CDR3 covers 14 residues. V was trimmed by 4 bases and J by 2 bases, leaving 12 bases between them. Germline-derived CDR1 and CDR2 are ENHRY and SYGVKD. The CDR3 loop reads CAISGGEIPYEQYF. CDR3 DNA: TGTGCCATCAGTGGGGGGGAGATCCCCTACGAGCAGTACTTC.

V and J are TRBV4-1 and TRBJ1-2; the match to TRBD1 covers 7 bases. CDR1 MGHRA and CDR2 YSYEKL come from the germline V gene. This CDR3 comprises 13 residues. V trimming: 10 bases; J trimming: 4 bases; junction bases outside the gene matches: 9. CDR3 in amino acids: CATLRDSGYGYTF. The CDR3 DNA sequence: TGCGCCACTCTCCGGGACAGCGGCTATGGCTACACCTTC.

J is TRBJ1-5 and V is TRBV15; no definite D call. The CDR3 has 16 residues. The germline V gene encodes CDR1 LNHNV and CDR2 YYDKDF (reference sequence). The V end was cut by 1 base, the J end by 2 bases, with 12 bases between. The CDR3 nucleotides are TGTGCCACCAGCAGAGTAGGGAGTGGGGGCAATCAGCCCCAGCATTTT. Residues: CATSRVGSGGNQPQHF. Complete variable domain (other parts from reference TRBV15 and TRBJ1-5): DAMVIQNPRYQVTQFGKPVTLSCSQTLNHNVMYWYQQKSSQAPKLLFHYYDKDFNNEADTPDNFQSRRPNTSFCFLDIRSPGLGDTAMYLCATSRVGSGGNQPQHFGDGTRLSIL.

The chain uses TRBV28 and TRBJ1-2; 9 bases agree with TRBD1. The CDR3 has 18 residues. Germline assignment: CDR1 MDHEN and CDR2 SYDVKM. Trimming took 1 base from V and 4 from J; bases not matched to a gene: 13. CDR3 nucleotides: TGTGCCAGCAGTTTATACACGCCCGGGACAGGGTGGGGCTATGGCTACACCTTC. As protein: CASSLYTPGTGWGYGYTF.

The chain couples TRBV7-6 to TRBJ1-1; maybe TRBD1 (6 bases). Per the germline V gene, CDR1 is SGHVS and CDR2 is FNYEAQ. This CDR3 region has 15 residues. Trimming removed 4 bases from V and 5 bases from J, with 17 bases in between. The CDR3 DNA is TGTGCCAGCAGCTCTATCTTCGGGGGGGCGACTGAAGCTTTCTTT. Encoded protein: CASSSIFGGATEAFF.

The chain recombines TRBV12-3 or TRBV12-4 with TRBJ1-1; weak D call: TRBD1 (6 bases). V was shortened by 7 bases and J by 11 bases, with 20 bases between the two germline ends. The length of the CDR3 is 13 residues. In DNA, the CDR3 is TGTGCCAGCACCCGGAAACAGGGAATGTCGGCTTTCTTT. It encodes CASTRKQGMSAFF.

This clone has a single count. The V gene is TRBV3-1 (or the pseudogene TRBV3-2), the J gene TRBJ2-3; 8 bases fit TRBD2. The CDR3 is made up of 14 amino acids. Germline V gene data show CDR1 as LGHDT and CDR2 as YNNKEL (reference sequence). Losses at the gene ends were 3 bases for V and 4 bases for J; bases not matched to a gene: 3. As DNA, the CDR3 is TGTGCCAGCAGCCAGGGACTAGGTGCAGATACGCAGTATTTT. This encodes CASSQGLGADTQYF.

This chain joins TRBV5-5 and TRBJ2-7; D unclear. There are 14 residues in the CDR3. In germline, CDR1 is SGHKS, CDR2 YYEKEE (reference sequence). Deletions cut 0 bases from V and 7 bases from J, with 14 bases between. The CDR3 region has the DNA TGTGCCAGCAGCTTGGCCAGTTTCCGTACGGAGCAGTACTTC. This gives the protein CASSLASFRTEQYF.

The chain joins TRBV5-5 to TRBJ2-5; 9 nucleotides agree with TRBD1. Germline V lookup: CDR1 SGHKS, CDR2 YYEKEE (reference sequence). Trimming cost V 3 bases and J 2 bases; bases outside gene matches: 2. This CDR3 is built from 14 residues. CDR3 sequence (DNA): TGTGCCAGCAGCTACGGACAGGGGCAAGAGACCCAGTACTTC. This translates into CASSYGQGQETQYF.

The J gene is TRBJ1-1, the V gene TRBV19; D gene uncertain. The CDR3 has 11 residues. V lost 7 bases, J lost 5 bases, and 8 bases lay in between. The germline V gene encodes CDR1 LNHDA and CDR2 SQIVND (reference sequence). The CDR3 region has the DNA TGTGCCAGTATTGCGGGGACTGAAGCTTTCTTT. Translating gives CASIAGTEAFF. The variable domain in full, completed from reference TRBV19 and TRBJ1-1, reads DGGITQSPKYLFRKEGQNVTLSCEQNLNHDAMYWYRQDPGQGLRLIYYSQIVNDFQKGDIAEGYSVSREKKESFPLTVTSAQKNPTAFYLCASIAGTEAFFGQGTRLTVV.

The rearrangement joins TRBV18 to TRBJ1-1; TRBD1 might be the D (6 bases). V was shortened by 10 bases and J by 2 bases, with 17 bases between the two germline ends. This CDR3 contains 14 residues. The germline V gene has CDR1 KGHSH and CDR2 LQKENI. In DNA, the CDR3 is TGTGCCACCAATGGCCGGGACAAAAACACTGAAGCTTTCTTT. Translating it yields CATNGRDKNTEAFF.

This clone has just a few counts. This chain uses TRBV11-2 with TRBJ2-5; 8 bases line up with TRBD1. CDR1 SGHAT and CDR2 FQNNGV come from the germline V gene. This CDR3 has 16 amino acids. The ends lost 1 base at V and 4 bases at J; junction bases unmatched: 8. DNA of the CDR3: TGTGCCAGCAGCTTAGGGCTGAGGACAGGGTCAGAGACCCAGTACTTC. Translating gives CASSLGLRTGSETQYF.

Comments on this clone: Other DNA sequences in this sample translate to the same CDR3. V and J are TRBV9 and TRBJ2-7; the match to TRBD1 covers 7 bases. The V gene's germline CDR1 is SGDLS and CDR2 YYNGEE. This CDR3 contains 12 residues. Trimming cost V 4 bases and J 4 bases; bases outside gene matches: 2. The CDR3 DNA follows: TGTGCCAGCAGCCCAGGGGGTTACGAGCAGTACTTC. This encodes CASSPGGYEQYF.

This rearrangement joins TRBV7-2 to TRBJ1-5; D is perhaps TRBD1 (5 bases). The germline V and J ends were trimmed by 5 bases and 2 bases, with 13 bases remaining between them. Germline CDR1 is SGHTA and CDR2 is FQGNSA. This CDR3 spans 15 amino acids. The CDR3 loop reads CASSPRWGGNQPQHF. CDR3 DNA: TGTGCCAGCAGCCCTCGTTGGGGCGGCAATCAGCCCCAGCATTTT.

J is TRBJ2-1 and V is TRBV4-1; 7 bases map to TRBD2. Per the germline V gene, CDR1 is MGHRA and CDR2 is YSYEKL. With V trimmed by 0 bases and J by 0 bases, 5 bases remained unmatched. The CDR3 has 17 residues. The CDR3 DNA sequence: TGCGCCAGCAGCCAAGAAGCGGGCGGGGGCTCCTACAATGAGCAGTTCTTC. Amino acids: CASSQEAGGGSYNEQFF.